This TCR beta chain comes out of a study of cytomegalovirus exposure and HLA in healthy donors. At the level of the study: Within an early data release were roughly 90 million unique TCRs drawn from HLA-typed donors.

Study-level findings and limits: The authors later found TCR association rates varying by HLA locus, with DRB1 most and HLA-C fewest. In terms of immune exposure information, only CMV serostatus was available.

The CDR3 spans 16 residues. The V segment lost 5 bases and the J segment 0 bases; nucleotides outside the gene matches: 7. The germline CDR1 and CDR2 sequences are SGHVS and FQNEAQ. The PCR used 60 Vbeta and 13 Jbeta primers. Some clones are missing from TCRdb's copy, which holds only in-frame ones; the method was immunoSEQ multiplex PCR. The table lists about 210,000 clones, with about 1% in the top ten. With respect to this clone: Its specificity is not known.

The genes are TRBV7-8 and TRBJ2-1; 7 bases line up with TRBD2. The clonotype originates from a woman aged 25 to 39 in good health and CMV-seropositive. The sample was PBMCs. The CDR3 nucleotides are TGTGCCAGCAGCAAAGGGCGGGGGAGCTCCTACAATGAGCAGTTCTTC. Residues: CASSKGRGSSYNEQFF.